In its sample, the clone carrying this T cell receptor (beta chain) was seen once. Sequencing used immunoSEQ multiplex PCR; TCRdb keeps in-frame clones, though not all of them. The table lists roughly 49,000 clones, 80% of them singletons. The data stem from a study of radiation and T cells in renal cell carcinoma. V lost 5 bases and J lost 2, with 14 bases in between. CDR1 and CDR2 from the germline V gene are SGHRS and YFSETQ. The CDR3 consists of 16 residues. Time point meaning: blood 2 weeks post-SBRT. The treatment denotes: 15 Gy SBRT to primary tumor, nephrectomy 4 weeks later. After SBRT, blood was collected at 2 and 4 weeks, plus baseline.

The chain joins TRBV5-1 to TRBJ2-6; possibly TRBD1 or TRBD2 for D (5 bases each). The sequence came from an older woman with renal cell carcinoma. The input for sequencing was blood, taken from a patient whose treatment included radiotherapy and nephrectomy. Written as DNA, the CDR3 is TGCGCCAGCAGTGGGGACGGAAATACTGGGGCCAACGTCCTGACTTTC. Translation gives CASSGDGNTGANVLTF.